The source of this T cell receptor (beta chain) is a study of T-cell reconstitution after alpha-beta-depleted transplantation in children. A TCRbeta library incorporating unique molecular identifiers was prepared. TCRdb analysed the PCR reads with MiXCR anew, one entry per CDR3 protein. The sample lists 200,000 to 250,000 distinct CDR3 sequences; about a tenth were seen once. This clonotype was seen many times. After removal of 4 bases from V and 7 bases from J, the junction contained 16 bases not matched to a gene. CDR1 DFQATT and CDR2 SNEGSKA come from the germline V gene (reference sequence). The CDR3 length is 18 residues.

The chain links TRBV20-1 to TRBJ2-7; TRBD2 agrees at 16 bases. Sequenced here: PBMCs, sampled before TCRalphabeta/CD19-depleted stem cell transplant. The sequence was obtained from a child less than two years old with acute myeloid leukemia, due to receive a stem cell transplant. The CDR3 sequence is CSATLGTSGRAPVGEQYF. DNA for the CDR3: TGCAGTGCTACCCTAGGGACTAGCGGGAGGGCCCCGGTGGGGGAGCAGTACTTC.